This record concerns one TCR beta chain sequence. Its target is unknown. Germline V CDR1 and CDR2: MGHRA, YSYEKL. The germline V and J ends were trimmed by 4 bases and 9 bases, with 10 bases remaining between them. CDR3 length: 12 residues. Sorting was used to obtain naive CD8 T cells (CD8+CD4-CCR7+CD45RA+). This sample stems from a study of molecular identifiers for immune sequencing clone quantification. General study results and limits: The sizes of highly expanded clones could be underestimated when identical TCR molecules share a barcode. Amid roughly 1 million naive cells, spiked Jurkat TCR RNA from one cell was reportedly still detectable.

MiXCR, run by TCRdb on the PCR reads, gives a single entry per CDR3 protein. The sample includes under 800,000 distinct CDR3 sequences, 25% of them seen just once. The chain links TRBV4-1 to TRBJ2-1; D is undetermined. Sequencing was carried out using naive CD8+ T cells from blood, with Jurkat cell RNA spiked in. The subset was: FACS-sorted CD8+CD4-CCR7+CD45RA+ naive T cells. This TCR derives from a human donor in good health. Some libraries in this study had Jurkat cell RNA spiked in. For the CDR3, the DNA is TGCGCCAGCAGCCCCACTCCCGGTGAGCAGTTCTTC. It translates to CASSPTPGEQFF.